A selection of T cell receptor beta chains follows, all from one sample in a study of shared clonotypes between healthy human individuals. Libraries were prepared by immunoSEQ multiplex PCR; TCRdb keeps only in-frame clonotypes and omits some of them. Here the sample spans more than 2 million clones, approximately 95% being singletons. Sequenced sample: naive CD4+ T cells sorted from blood. These receptors all stem from a man younger than 30 in good health. Both conserved end residues are part of each CDR3. D genes are given only for firm matches. Clone size is not always given. Where it is, it says once, few, many or a class for expanded clones.

>TRBV7-2|TRBJ2-7|.|.
CASSFQHSMEEQYF
TGTGCCAGCAGCTTCCAGCACTCCATGGAGGAGCAGTACTTC
>TRBV11-2|TRBJ2-7|.|.
CASSPARGSVIEQYF
TGTGCCAGCAGCCCCGCTCGGGGGAGTGTCATCGAGCAGTACTTC
>TRBV29-1|TRBJ2-1|.|TRBD2
CSVERASGRASEQFF
TGCAGCGTTGAACGGGCTAGCGGGAGGGCCAGTGAGCAGTTCTTC
>TRBV30|TRBJ2-7|.|TRBD2
CAWSSLTSVPLSYEQYF
TGTGCCTGGAGTTCTCTGACTAGCGTGCCCCTGTCCTACGAGCAGTACTTC
>TRBV18|TRBJ1-1|.|.
CASSRALENTEAFF
TGTGCCAGCTCCCGTGCGCTCGAGAACACTGAAGCTTTCTTT
>TRBV5-4|TRBJ2-1|.|.
CASSPGSYNEQFF
TGTGCCAGCAGCCCAGGTTCCTACAATGAGCAGTTCTTC
>TRBV30|TRBJ2-1|once|TRBD2
CAWISGSGRAGEQFF
TGTGCCTGGATCAGTGGTAGCGGGAGGGCCGGTGAGCAGTTCTTC
>TRBV19|TRBJ1-5|.|.
CASSGTAGVHNQPQHF
TGTGCCAGTAGTGGCACGGCGGGGGTCCACAATCAGCCCCAGCATTTT
>TRBV19|TRBJ2-1|.|TRBD2
CASSLSGTYYNEQFF
TGTGCCAGTAGTTTGAGCGGGACCTACTACAATGAGCAGTTCTTC
>TRBV6-1|TRBJ2-5|.|.
CASSEGKGGETQYF
TGTGCCAGCAGTGAAGGCAAGGGAGGAGAGACCCAGTACTTC
>TRBV30|TRBJ1-2|.|TRBD1
CAWTTLGTGVGYTF
TGTGCCTGGACCACTCTCGGGACAGGGGTCGGCTACACCTTC
>TRBV5-4|TRBJ1-1|.|.
CASSLGGANTEAFF
TGTGCCAGCAGCTTGGGCGGGGCCAACACTGAAGCTTTCTTT
>TRBV18|TRBJ1-4|few|TRBD1
CASSPRQSTGSEKLFF
TGTGCCAGCTCACCCAGACAATCGACAGGGTCTGAAAAACTGTTTTTT
>TRBV11-2|TRBJ2-3|.|.
CASSPGSITDTQYF
TGTGCCAGCAGCCCGGGATCAATCACAGATACGCAGTATTTT
>TRBV6-7|TRBJ2-7|.|.
CASSFPGRVTYEQYF
TGTGCCAGCAGTTTCCCGGGTAGGGTGACCTACGAGCAGTACTTC
>TRBV6-1|TRBJ2-5|.|.
CASSEVAVQETQYF
TGTGCCAGCAGTGAAGTGGCGGTCCAAGAGACCCAGTACTTC
>TRBV5-4|TRBJ1-6|.|TRBD1
CASRGTGTVSSPLHF
TGTGCCAGCAGGGGCACCGGGACAGTTAGTTCACCCCTCCACTTT
>TRBV5-4|TRBJ2-5|once|TRBD1
CASSTGQGLQETQYF
TGTGCCAGCAGCACCGGACAGGGGCTCCAAGAGACCCAGTACTTC
>TRBV10-3|TRBJ1-5|.|TRBD1
CAISQGQGAEQPQHF
TGTGCCATCAGTCAGGGACAGGGGGCCGAGCAGCCCCAGCATTTT
>TRBV18|TRBJ1-4|.|.
CASSQGQGNEKLFF
TGTGCCAGCTCACAAGGGCAGGGGAATGAAAAACTGTTTTTT
>TRBV18|TRBJ2-7|.|.
CASSEGSSYEQYF
TGTGCCAGCTCAGAGGGAAGCTCCTACGAGCAGTACTTC
>TRBV6-1|TRBJ2-2|.|TRBD2
CASAPAGGVTGELFF
TGTGCCAGCGCCCCTGCGGGGGGAGTTACCGGGGAGCTGTTTTTT
>TRBV6-5|TRBJ1-1|.|TRBD1
CASSYWDRGNTEAFF
TGTGCCAGCAGTTACTGGGACAGGGGCAACACTGAAGCTTTCTTT
>TRBV19|TRBJ2-2|.|.
CASSTLGKTGELFF
TGTGCCAGTAGTACCCTGGGAAAAACCGGGGAGCTGTTTTTT
>TRBV27|TRBJ2-3|.|.
CASSLTSRSTDTQYF
TGTGCCAGCAGTTTAACTTCTAGGAGTACAGATACGCAGTATTTT
>TRBV6-6|TRBJ1-6|.|.
CASSYDRPPLHF
TGTGCCAGCAGTTACGACAGGCCACCCCTCCACTTT
>TRBV7-2|TRBJ2-1|.|.
CASSFAFWGSSYNEQFF
TGTGCCAGCAGCTTTGCCTTCTGGGGAAGCTCCTACAATGAGCAGTTCTTC
>TRBV7-9|TRBJ2-3|.|.
CASSRNWDTQYF
TGTGCCAGCAGCCGGAATTGGGATACGCAGTATTTT
>TRBV6-5|TRBJ1-4|.|.
CASSKTATNEKLFF
TGTGCCAGCAGTAAGACAGCAACTAATGAAAAACTGTTTTTT
>TRBV2|TRBJ2-2|.|TRBD2
CASIPREFTGELFF
TGTGCCAGCATTCCGCGGGAGTTCACCGGGGAGCTGTTTTTT
>TRBV5-6|TRBJ1-6|.|.
CASSSGTFYNSPLHF
TGTGCCAGCAGCTCCGGGACCTTCTATAATTCACCCCTCCACTTT
>TRBV18|TRBJ1-5|.|.
CASSPGTGGSNQPQHF
TGTGCCAGCTCACCGGGGACCGGAGGTAGCAATCAGCCCCAGCATTTT
>TRBV30|TRBJ1-1|.|.
CAWRQEINTEAFF
TGTGCCTGGAGACAGGAGATCAACACTGAAGCTTTCTTT
>TRBV23-1|TRBJ1-5|.|TRBD1
CASTLSRDRGHSNQPQHF
TGCGCCAGCACCCTCTCCCGGGACAGGGGCCATAGCAATCAGCCCCAGCATTTT
>TRBV18|TRBJ2-7|.|TRBD1
CASSPPGQGVHEQYF
TGTGCCAGCTCACCACCGGGACAGGGCGTACACGAGCAGTACTTC
>TRBV7-2|TRBJ1-6|few|.
CASSTGNSPLHF
TGTGCCAGCAGCACGGGCAATTCACCCCTCCACTTT
>TRBV7-9|TRBJ2-7|.|TRBD1
CASSFVTGTGDEQYF
TGTGCCAGCAGCTTCGTGACCGGGACAGGGGACGAGCAGTACTTC
>TRBV6-1|TRBJ1-4|.|.
CASSHGGNEKLFF
TGTGCCAGCAGTCACGGGGGGAATGAAAAACTGTTTTTT
>TRBV5-6|TRBJ2-3|.|.
CASSLSTDTQYF
TGTGCCAGCAGCTTAAGCACAGATACGCAGTATTTT
>TRBV25-1|TRBJ2-3|.|.
CASSETEAADTQYF
TGTGCCAGCAGTGAAACCGAAGCGGCAGATACGCAGTATTTT
>TRBV30|TRBJ1-2|.|TRBD1
CAWRGERGTGIFRNGYTF
TGTGCCTGGAGAGGGGAGAGAGGGACAGGGATATTTAGGAATGGCTACACCTTC
>TRBV10-3|TRBJ2-2|.|.
CAIRDATGGVTGELFF
TGTGCCATCAGGGACGCGACCGGAGGGGTGACCGGGGAGCTGTTTTTT
>TRBV13|TRBJ2-3|.|TRBD2
CASSFRRTRGTDTQYF
TGTGCCAGCAGCTTCCGTCGGACTAGGGGCACAGATACGCAGTATTTT
>TRBV6-1|TRBJ2-3|.|.
CASSDPRQRDTQYF
TGTGCCAGCAGTGACCCGAGACAGCGAGATACGCAGTATTTT
>TRBV6-6|TRBJ1-5|.|TRBD1
CASSYFGTAGNQPQHF
TGTGCCAGCAGTTACTTTGGGACAGCGGGTAATCAGCCCCAGCATTTT
>TRBV30|TRBJ2-3|.|TRBD2
CAWGGEDTQYF
TGTGCCTGGGGGGGGGAAGATACGCAGTATTTT
>TRBV4-1|TRBJ1-2|once|.
CASSQGGVNDYGYTF
TGCGCCAGCAGCCAAGGAGGGGTGAACGACTATGGCTACACCTTC
>TRBV18|TRBJ2-7|.|.
CASSPAGQNYEQYF
TGTGCCAGCTCACCCGCCGGACAGAACTACGAGCAGTACTTC
>TRBV9|TRBJ2-2|.|.
CASSLLRNANTGELFF
TGTGCCAGCAGCCTCCTACGAAATGCGAACACCGGGGAGCTGTTTTTT
>TRBV7-2|TRBJ2-4|once|.
CASSSRGALAKNIQYF
TGTGCCAGCAGCTCACGAGGGGCGTTAGCCAAAAACATTCAGTACTTC
>TRBV5-1|TRBJ1-1|.|TRBD1
CASSLLSGGGTEAFF
TGCGCCAGCAGCTTACTTTCAGGGGGCGGAACTGAAGCTTTCTTT
>TRBV30|TRBJ1-5|.|TRBD1
CAWSAHRTYRGPNQPQHF
TGTGCCTGGAGTGCCCATCGTACTTACAGGGGCCCCAATCAGCCCCAGCATTTT
>TRBV4-1|TRBJ2-2|once|.
CASSQVGKSTGELFF
TGCGCCAGCAGCCAAGTCGGGAAGAGCACCGGGGAGCTGTTTTTT
>TRBV11-2|TRBJ1-1|.|TRBD1
CASSFGQVMNTEAFF
TGTGCCAGCAGCTTCGGACAGGTCATGAACACTGAAGCTTTCTTT
>TRBV19|TRBJ2-4|.|TRBD1
CASSRDRVLLAKNIQYF
TGTGCCAGTAGCCGGGACAGGGTCCTCCTAGCCAAAAACATTCAGTACTTC
>TRBV28|TRBJ1-2|.|.
CASLSDSSGGYTF
TGTGCCAGCCTCTCGGACAGCTCGGGAGGCTACACCTTC
>TRBV7-7|TRBJ2-5|.|.
CASSRLTYQETQYF
TGTGCTAGCAGCCGTCTGACTTACCAAGAGACCCAGTACTTC
>TRBV27|TRBJ2-3|once|TRBD1
CASRRTGGGTDTQYF
TGTGCCAGCAGACGGACAGGGGGCGGAACAGATACGCAGTATTTT
>TRBV28|TRBJ2-1|.|TRBD2
CASSPSGLAGSYNEQFF
TGTGCCAGCAGTCCGTCCGGACTAGCGGGGTCATACAATGAGCAGTTCTTC